This T cell receptor (beta chain) was recorded in a study of shared clonotypes between healthy human individuals. About the research overall: For every donor, three CD4 naive, three CD4 memory, two CD8 naive and one CD8 memory plates were used. Study-level findings and limits: The study's rarefaction showed incomplete sorted-subset sequencing despite large depth.

Remarks on this clone: Its specificity is unknown.

Repertoires were generated with immunoSEQ multiplex PCR, while TCRdb's copy carries only in-frame clones and drops some. The table lists about 2.3 million clones, approximately 93% of them singletons. This CDR3 has 18 amino acids. Germline CDR1 reads SNHLY; CDR2 reads FYNNEI. The V segment lost 8 bases and the J segment 4 bases; nucleotides outside the gene matches: 16. The sequencing input was naive CD4+ T cells from PBMCs. Specified subset: CD45RA+ positively selected. This clonotype was sampled from a man between 18 and 29 years old in good health. Some clones in this sample may be carry-over from other donors' samples. V and J are TRBV2 and TRBJ2-2, with 10 bases fitting TRBD2. DNA of the CDR3: TGTGCCAGCGGGGACCTAAGCGGGAGGGCCGGGAGCACCGGGGAGCTGTTTTTT. It encodes CASGDLSGRAGSTGELFF.